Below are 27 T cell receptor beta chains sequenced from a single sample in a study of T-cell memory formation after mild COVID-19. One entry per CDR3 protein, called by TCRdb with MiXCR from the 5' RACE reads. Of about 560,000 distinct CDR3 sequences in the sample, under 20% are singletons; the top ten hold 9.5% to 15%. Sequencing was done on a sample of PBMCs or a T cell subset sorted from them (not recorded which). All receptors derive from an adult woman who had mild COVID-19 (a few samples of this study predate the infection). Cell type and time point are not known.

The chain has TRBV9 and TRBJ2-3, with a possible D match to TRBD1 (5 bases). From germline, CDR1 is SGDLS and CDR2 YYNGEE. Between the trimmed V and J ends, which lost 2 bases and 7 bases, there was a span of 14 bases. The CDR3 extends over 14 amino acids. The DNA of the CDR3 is TGTGCCAGCAGCGTGGAAAAGGGGCCACATACGCAGTATTTT. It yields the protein CASSVEKGPHTQYF.

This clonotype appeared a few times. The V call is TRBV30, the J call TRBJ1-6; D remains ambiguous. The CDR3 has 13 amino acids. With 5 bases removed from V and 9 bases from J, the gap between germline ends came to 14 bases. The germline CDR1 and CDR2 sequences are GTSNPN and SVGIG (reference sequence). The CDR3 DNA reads TGTGCCTGGTCCAACGGGCCGGGTTCACCCCTCCACTTT. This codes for CAWSNGPGSPLHF.

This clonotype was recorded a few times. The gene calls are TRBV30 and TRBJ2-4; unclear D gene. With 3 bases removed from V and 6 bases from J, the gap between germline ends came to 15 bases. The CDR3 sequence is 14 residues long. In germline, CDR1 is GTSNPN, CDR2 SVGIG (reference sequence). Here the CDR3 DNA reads TGTGCCTGGAGCCGACCGTCTATTCGAAACATTCAGTACTTC. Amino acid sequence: CAWSRPSIRNIQYF. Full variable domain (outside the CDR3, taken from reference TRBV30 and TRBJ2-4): SQTIHQWPATLVQPVGSPLSLECTVEGTSNPNLYWYRQAAGRGLQLLFYSVGIGQISSEVPQNLSASRPQDRQFILSSKKLLLSDSGFYLCAWSRPSIRNIQYFGAGTRLSVL.

CDR3 protein: CASSKGHPYEQYF. For the CDR3, the DNA is TGTGCCAGCAGTAAAGGACACCCCTACGAGCAGTACTTC. The chain couples TRBV12-3 or TRBV12-4 to TRBJ2-7; perhaps TRBD1 as D (5 bases). The CDR3 has 13 residues. The V end was cut by 5 bases, the J end by 2 bases, with 10 bases between.

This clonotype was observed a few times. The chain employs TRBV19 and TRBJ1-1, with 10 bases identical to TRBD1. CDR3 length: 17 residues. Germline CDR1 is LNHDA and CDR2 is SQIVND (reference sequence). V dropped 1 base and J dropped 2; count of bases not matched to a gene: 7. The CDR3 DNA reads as TGTGCCAGTAGTATAGCGACGTTGACAGGGGGCAACACTGAAGCTTTCTTT. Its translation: CASSIATLTGGNTEAFF.

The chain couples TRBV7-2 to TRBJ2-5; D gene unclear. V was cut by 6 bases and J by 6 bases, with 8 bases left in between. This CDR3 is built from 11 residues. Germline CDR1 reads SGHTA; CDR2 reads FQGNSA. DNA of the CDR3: TGTGCCAGCAGGCTTAGTAAGACCCAGTACTTC. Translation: CASRLSKTQYF.

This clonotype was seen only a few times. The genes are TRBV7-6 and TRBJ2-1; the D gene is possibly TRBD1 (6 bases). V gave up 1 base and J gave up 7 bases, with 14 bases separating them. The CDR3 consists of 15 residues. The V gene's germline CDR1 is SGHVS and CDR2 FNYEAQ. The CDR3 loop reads CASSLEYGQMNEQFF. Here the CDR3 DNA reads TGTGCCAGCAGCTTAGAGTACGGACAGATGAATGAGCAGTTCTTC.

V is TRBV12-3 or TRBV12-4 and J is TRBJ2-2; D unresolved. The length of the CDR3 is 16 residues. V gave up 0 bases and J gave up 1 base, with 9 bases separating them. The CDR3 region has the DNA TGTGCCAGCAGTTTAGCGGTAGCAGTGAACACCGGGGAGCTGTTTTTT. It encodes CASSLAVAVNTGELFF.

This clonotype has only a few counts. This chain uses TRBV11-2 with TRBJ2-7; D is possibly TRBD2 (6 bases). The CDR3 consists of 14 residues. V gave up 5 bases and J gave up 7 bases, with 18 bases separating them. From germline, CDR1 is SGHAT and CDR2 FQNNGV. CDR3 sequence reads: CASSPLRARGEQYF. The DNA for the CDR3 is TGTGCCAGCAGCCCTTTGAGGGCCCGGGGGGAGCAGTACTTC.

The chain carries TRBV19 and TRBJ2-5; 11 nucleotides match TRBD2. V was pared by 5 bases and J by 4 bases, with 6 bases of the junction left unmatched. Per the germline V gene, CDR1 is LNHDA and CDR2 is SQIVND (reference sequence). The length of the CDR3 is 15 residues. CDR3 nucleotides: TGTGCCAGTAGTGATACTAGCGGGGGTTTAGAGACCCAGTACTTC. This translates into CASSDTSGGLETQYF.

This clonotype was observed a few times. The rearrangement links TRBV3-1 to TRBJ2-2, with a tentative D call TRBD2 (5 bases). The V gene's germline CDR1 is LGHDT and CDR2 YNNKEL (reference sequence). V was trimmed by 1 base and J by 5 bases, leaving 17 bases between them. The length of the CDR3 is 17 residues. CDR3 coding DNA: TGTGCCAGCAGCCAAGTCGACTCCGAGGGTTATACCGGGGAGCTGTTTTTT. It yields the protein CASSQVDSEGYTGELFF. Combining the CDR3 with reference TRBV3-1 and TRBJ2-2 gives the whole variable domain DTAVSQTPKYLVTQMGNDKSIKCEQNLGHDTMYWYKQDSKKFLKIMFSYNNKELIINETVPNRFSPKSPDKAHLNLHINSLELGDSAVYFCASSQVDSEGYTGELFFGEGSRLTVL.

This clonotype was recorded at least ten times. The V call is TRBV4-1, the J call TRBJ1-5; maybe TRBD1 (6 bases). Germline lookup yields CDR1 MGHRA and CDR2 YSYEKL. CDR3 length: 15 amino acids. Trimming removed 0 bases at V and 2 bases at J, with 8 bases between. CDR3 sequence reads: CASSQEGGGNQPQHF. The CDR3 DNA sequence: TGCGCCAGCAGCCAAGAAGGGGGTGGCAATCAGCCCCAGCATTTT.

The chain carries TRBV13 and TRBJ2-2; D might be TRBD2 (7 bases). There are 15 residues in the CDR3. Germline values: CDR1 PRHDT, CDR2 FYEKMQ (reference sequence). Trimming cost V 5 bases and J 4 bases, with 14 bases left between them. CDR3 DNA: TGTGCCAGCAGCCTCTCGCGGGGGCCCACCGGGGAGCTGTTTTTT. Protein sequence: CASSLSRGPTGELFF.

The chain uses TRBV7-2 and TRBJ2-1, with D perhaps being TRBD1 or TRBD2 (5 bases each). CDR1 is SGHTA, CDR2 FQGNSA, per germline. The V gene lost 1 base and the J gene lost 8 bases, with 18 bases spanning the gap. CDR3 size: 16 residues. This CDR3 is CASSLGAGTGIHEQFF. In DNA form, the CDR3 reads TGTGCCAGCAGCTTAGGGGCCGGGACCGGGATCCATGAGCAGTTCTTC.

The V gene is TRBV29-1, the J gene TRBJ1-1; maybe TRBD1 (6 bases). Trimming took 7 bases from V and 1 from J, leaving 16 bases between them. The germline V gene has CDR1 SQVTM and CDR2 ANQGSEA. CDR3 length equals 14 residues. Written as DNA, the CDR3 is TGCAGCGGTGCCGTGGGACACCAGAACACTGAAGCTTTCTTT. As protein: CSGAVGHQNTEAFF.

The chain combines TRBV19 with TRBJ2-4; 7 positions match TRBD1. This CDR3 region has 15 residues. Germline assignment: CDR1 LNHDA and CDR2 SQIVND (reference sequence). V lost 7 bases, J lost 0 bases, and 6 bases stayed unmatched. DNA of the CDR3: TGTGCCAGTAAGGACAGGATCCTAGCCAAAAACATTCAGTACTTC. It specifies CASKDRILAKNIQYF.

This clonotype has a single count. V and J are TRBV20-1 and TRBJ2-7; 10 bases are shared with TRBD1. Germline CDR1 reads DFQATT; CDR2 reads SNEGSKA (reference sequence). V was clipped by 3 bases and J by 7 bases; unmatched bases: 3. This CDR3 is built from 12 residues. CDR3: CSARDRGREQYF. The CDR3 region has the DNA TGCAGTGCTAGGGACAGGGGGAGAGAGCAGTACTTC.

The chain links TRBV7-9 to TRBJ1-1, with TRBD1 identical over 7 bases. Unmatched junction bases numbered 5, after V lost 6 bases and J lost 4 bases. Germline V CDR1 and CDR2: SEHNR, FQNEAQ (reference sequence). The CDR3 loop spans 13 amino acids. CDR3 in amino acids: CASRSTGVTEAFF. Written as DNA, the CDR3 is TGTGCCAGCAGGTCTACAGGGGTCACTGAAGCTTTCTTT.

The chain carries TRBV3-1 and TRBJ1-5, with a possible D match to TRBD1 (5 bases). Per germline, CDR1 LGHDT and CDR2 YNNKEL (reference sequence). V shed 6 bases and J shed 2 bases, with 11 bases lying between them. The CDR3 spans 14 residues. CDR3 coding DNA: TGTGCCAGCAGTCCGGACATGGGCAATCAGCCCCAGCATTTT. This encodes CASSPDMGNQPQHF.

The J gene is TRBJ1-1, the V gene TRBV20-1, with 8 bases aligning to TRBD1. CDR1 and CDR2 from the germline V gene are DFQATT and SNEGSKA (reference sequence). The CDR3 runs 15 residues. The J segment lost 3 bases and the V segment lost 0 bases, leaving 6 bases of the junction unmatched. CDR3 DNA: TGCAGTGCTAGAGATCAGTCGGGACAGGACACTGAAGCTTTCTTT. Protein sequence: CSARDQSGQDTEAFF.

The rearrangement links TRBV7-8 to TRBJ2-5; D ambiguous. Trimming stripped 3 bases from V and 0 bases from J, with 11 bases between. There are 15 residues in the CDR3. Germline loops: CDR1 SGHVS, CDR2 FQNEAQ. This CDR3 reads CASSFGLRDQETQYF. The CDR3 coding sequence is TGTGCCAGCAGCTTCGGTTTAAGAGACCAAGAGACCCAGTACTTC. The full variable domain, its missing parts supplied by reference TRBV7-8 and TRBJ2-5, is GAGVSQSPRYKVAKRGQDVALRCDPISGHVSLFWYQQALGQGPEFLTYFQNEAQLDKSGLPSDRFFAERPEGSVSTLKIQRTQQEDSAVYLCASSFGLRDQETQYFGPGTRLLVL.

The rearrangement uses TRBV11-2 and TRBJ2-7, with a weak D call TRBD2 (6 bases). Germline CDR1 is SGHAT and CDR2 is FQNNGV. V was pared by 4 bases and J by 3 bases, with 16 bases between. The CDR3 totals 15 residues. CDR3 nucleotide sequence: TGTGCCAGCAGCTCTACTTCCGGGACTTTCTACGAGCAGTACTTC. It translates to CASSSTSGTFYEQYF.

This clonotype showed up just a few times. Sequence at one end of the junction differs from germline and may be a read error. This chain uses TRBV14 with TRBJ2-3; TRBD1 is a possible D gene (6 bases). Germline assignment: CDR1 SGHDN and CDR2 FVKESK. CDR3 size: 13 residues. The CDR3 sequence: CASSQSRDGTRHF. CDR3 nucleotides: TGTGCCAGCAGCCAAAGCCGGGACGGGACAAGGCATTTT.

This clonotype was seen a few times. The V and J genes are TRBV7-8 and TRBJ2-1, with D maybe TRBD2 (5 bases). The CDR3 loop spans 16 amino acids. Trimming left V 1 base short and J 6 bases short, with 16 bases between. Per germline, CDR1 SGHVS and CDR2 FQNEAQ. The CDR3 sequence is CASSLERRLIGNEQFF. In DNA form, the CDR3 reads TGTGCCAGCAGCTTAGAGCGGAGGCTAATTGGCAATGAGCAGTTCTTC.

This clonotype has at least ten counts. CDR3 region: CASSPDSFTPDTQYF. The DNA for the CDR3 is TGTGCCAGCAGCCCGGACAGCTTTACCCCAGATACGCAGTATTTT. The V gene is TRBV7-9, the J gene TRBJ2-3; perhaps TRBD1 as D (6 bases). V lost 5 bases to trimming and J lost 4 bases, with 16 bases between them. This CDR3 comprises 15 residues. From germline, CDR1 is SEHNR and CDR2 FQNEAQ (reference sequence). Full variable domain (rest looked up from reference TRBV7-9 and TRBJ2-3): DTGVSQNPRHKITKRGQNVTFRCDPISEHNRLYWYRQTLGQGPEFLTYFQNEAQLEKSRLLSDRFSAERPKGSFSTLEIQRTEQGDSAMYLCASSPDSFTPDTQYFGPGTRLTVL.

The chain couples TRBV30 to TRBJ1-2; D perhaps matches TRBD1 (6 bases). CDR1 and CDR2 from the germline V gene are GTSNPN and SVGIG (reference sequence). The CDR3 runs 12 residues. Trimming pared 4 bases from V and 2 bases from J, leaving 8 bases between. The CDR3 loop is CAWNRDNYGYTF. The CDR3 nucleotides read TGTGCCTGGAACAGGGACAACTATGGCTACACCTTC.

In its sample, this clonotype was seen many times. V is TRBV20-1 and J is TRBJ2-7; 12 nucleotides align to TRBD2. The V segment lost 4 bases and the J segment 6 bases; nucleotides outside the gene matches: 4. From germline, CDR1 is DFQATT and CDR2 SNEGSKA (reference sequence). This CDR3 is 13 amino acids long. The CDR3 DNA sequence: TGCAGTGCTACCTTACTAGCGGGGGGCGAGCAGTACTTC. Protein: CSATLLAGGEQYF.